This T cell receptor beta chain was sequenced in a study of blood T cell repertoires in COVID-19. Looking at the study overall: The United States, Italy and Spain were the sources of the acute and convalescent COVID-19 samples. PBMCs, B-cell-depleted T cells, or T cells were the source of the cDNA or gDNA that made up the material.

Assay used: immunoSEQ multiplex PCR; TCRdb lists only in-frame clones, some missing. The repertoire holds 150,000 to 200,000 clones, with 86% as singletons. Trimming took 7 bases from V and 3 from J, leaving 10 bases between them. In germline, CDR1 is MDHEN, CDR2 SYDVKM. This CDR3 spans 13 amino acids. This chain joins TRBV28 and TRBJ1-3; D not resolved. The sequence was collected from a man in his forties or fifties with active or convalescent COVID-19. Sequencing was carried out using peripheral blood. In DNA, the CDR3 is TGTGCCAGCATGTCGGGGTTTGGAAACACCATATATTTT. Amino acid sequence: CASMSGFGNTIYF.